The rows below give T cell receptor beta chains drawn from one sample of a study of identical twins. TCRdb processed the 5' RACE reads anew with MiXCR; each CDR3 protein has one entry. The sample lists about 530,000 distinct CDR3 sequences; approximately 20% were seen once. This sample also appeared in a second study, on yellow fever vaccine responses in identical twins.

The sequenced sample consisted of CD4+ T cells sorted from blood. Every receptor here comes from a woman younger than 35 in good health. Each CDR3 is given with its conserved first and last residue. The D gene is left open where the match is weak. Expanded clones are given a class, and other clones once, few, many or no size at all.

d_call j_call v_call clone_size cdr3_nt cdr3_aa
. TRBJ2-5 TRBV7-3 few TGTGCCAGCATCGGGGACGGAGAGACCCAGTACTTC CASIGDGETQYF
. TRBJ1-4 TRBV5-1 . TGCGCCAGCAGCCCCGGGGATCGAGTTGATGAAAAACTGTTTTTT CASSPGDRVDEKLFF
TRBD2 TRBJ2-1 TRBV20-1 . TGCAGTGCTAGAGACACTAGGGCGGGGGACTCCTACAATGAGCAGTTCTTC CSARDTRAGDSYNEQFF
TRBD1 TRBJ1-1 TRBV20-1 . TGCAGTGAAAGGACAGGGGTGTCTGGAGCTTTCTTT CSERTGVSGAFF
. TRBJ1-3 TRBV5-1 . TGCGCCAGCAGCTTGGTAGGGGCAGGCTCTGGAAACACCATATATTTT CASSLVGAGSGNTIYF
TRBD1 TRBJ1-4 TRBV14 . TGTGCCAGCAGCCAAGCTCAGGGGGCGCAGGAAAAACTGTTTTTT CASSQAQGAQEKLFF
. TRBJ1-2 TRBV12-3/TRBV12-4 . TGTGCCAGCAGTCGGGACGGCTATGGCTACACCTTC CASSRDGYGYTF
TRBD2 TRBJ2-1 TRBV5-1 . TGCGCCAGCAGCTTGGGGAGCGGGAGTCAATACAATGAGCAGTTCTTC CASSLGSGSQYNEQFF
TRBD1 TRBJ2-7 TRBV20-1 few TGCAGTGCGTCTAGGGACAGGGGTTCCTACGAGCAGTACTTC CSASRDRGSYEQYF
. TRBJ1-1 TRBV20-1 . TGCAGTGCTAGGTTTACGGAGGAGAACACTGAAGCTTTCTTT CSARFTEENTEAFF
TRBD2 TRBJ2-3 TRBV12-3/TRBV12-4 . TGTGCCAGCAGTGGGACTAGCGGGAACACAGATACGCAGTATTTT CASSGTSGNTDTQYF
TRBD1 TRBJ1-3 TRBV18 . TGTGCCAGCTCAGTGGACAGGGCTGGAAACACCATATATTTT CASSVDRAGNTIYF
. TRBJ2-7 TRBV4-1 . TGCGCCAGCAGCCCAGGGGGGCTAGCCTACGAGCAGTACTTC CASSPGGLAYEQYF
TRBD1 TRBJ1-2 TRBV29-1 . TGCAGCGCTAAAGGGACAGCCTCAAACTATGGCTACACCTTC CSAKGTASNYGYTF
. TRBJ2-7 TRBV7-6 . TGTGCCAGCAGCCCACGACTATACTCCTACGAGCAGTACTTC CASSPRLYSYEQYF
TRBD1 TRBJ1-5 TRBV7-9 . TGTGCCAGCAGCGGTCCACAGGGGGGCATCAATCAGCCCCAGCATTTT CASSGPQGGINQPQHF
. TRBJ2-1 TRBV6-1 . TGTGCCAGCAGTGAATTGGAGGGTGATGAGCAGTTCTTC CASSELEGDEQFF
TRBD2 TRBJ2-1 TRBV29-1 few TGCAGCGGGATAGGACTAGCGGGAGGGTTGGATGAGCAGTTCTTC CSGIGLAGGLDEQFF
. TRBJ1-4 TRBV6-1 few TGTGCCAGCATAATAGGGGGACGGGTTAATGAAAAACTGTTTTTT CASIIGGRVNEKLFF